Listed here are 30 T cell receptor beta chains from one sample, sequenced in a study of CD8 T cells in ankylosing spondylitis. TCRdb recomputed calls from the 5' RACE reads with MiXCR, one row per CDR3 protein. The profile covers about 250,000 distinct CDR3 sequences, with 32% appearing a single time and around 4.4% taken by the ten largest. Specimen: blood, either unsorted or a sorted T cell fraction (not recorded which). The receptors come from a male donor with ankylosing spondylitis or in good health (not recorded which).

The chain employs TRBV27 and TRBJ2-1, with 7 bases identical to TRBD1. V trimming: 8 bases; J trimming: 0 bases; junction bases outside the gene matches: 7. Germline V lookup: CDR1 MNHEY, CDR2 SMNVEV (reference sequence). This CDR3 is 15 amino acids long. The CDR3 DNA reads as TGTGCCAGCTCTTCGGGGACAGCCTCCTACAATGAGCAGTTCTTC. This encodes CASSSGTASYNEQFF.

This chain links TRBV28 with TRBJ1-4; TRBD1 matches 8 bases. The CDR3 is 18 amino acids. Germline V lookup: CDR1 MDHEN, CDR2 SYDVKM. V lost 6 bases to trimming and J lost 0 bases; unmatched junction nucleotides: 12. Here the CDR3 reads CASRPTGTGGATNEKLFF. For the CDR3, the DNA is TGTGCCAGCAGGCCGACGGGGACAGGAGGTGCAACTAATGAAAAACTGTTTTTT.

This clonotype was observed many times. J is TRBJ2-3 and V is TRBV20-1; D is undetermined. This CDR3 region has 13 residues. CDR1 is DFQATT, CDR2 SNEGSKA, per germline (reference sequence). V was cut by 3 bases and J by 0 bases, with 7 bases left in between. The CDR3 DNA reads TGCAGTGCTAGTAGGCTGAGCACAGATACGCAGTATTTT. It specifies CSASRLSTDTQYF.

This chain connects TRBV7-9 to TRBJ2-5; D is possibly TRBD1 or TRBD2 (5 bases each). This CDR3 is built from 13 residues. V was shortened by 8 bases and J by 4 bases, with 14 bases between the two germline ends. Germline V gives CDR1 SEHNR, CDR2 FQNEAQ (reference sequence). The CDR3 nucleotides read TGTGCCAGCCTAAGAGGGGCGTCAGAGACCCAGTACTTC. Its translation: CASLRGASETQYF.

J is TRBJ2-1 and V is TRBV20-1, with 7 positions matching TRBD1. The germline CDR1 and CDR2 sequences are DFQATT and SNEGSKA (reference sequence). The CDR3 contains 14 residues. The trim removed 6 bases at V and 2 bases at J, leaving 7 bases unmatched. DNA of the CDR3: TGCAGTGCAAAAGGGGGCATTACCTACAATGAGCAGTTCTTC. Protein: CSAKGGITYNEQFF.

The sample holds a few counts of this clonotype. The V and J genes are TRBV5-5 and TRBJ1-5; 9 nucleotides align to TRBD1. Germline CDR1 SGHKS, CDR2 YYEKEE (reference sequence). CDR3 length: 15 residues. The V gene end was trimmed by 3 bases and the J gene end by 1 base; junction bases not matched to a gene: 2. The CDR3 protein is CASSWTGVSNQPQHF. CDR3 coding DNA: TGTGCCAGCAGCTGGACAGGGGTAAGCAATCAGCCCCAGCATTTT.

The rearrangement links TRBV5-4 to TRBJ1-4; D may be TRBD1 (6 bases). V was pared by 4 bases and J by 5 bases, with 15 bases between. The V gene's germline CDR1 is SGHNT and CDR2 YYREEE (reference sequence). The CDR3 has 15 residues. The chain's CDR3 is CASSRKTGENEKLFF. In DNA form, the CDR3 reads TGTGCCAGCAGCCGCAAGACAGGAGAGAATGAAAAACTGTTTTTT.

The chain combines TRBV20-1 with TRBJ1-1; D gene uncertain. Between the trimmed V and J ends, which lost 5 bases and 5 bases, there was a span of 15 bases. The germline gives CDR1 DFQATT, CDR2 SNEGSKA (reference sequence). This CDR3 comprises 13 residues. The chain's CDR3 is CSAPGLFNTEAFF. DNA of the CDR3: TGCAGTGCTCCAGGACTATTTAATACTGAAGCTTTCTTT.

This clonotype came up a few times. This sequence joins TRBV15 and TRBJ2-2; tentative D call: TRBD1 (5 bases). Germline V lookup: CDR1 LNHNV, CDR2 YYDKDF (reference sequence). Trimming left V 3 bases short and J 6 bases short, with 17 bases between. This CDR3 is built from 16 residues. The CDR3 loop reads CATSRDGHIRAGELFF. CDR3 nucleotides: TGTGCCACCAGCAGGGACGGACATATTCGGGCCGGGGAGCTGTTTTTT.

The chain links TRBV29-1 to TRBJ2-7; 8 positions agree with TRBD1. CDR1 SQVTM and CDR2 ANQGSEA come from the germline V gene. The CDR3 extends over 16 amino acids. The J segment lost 5 bases and the V segment lost 5 bases, leaving 17 bases of the junction unmatched. CDR3 in DNA: TGCAGCGTTCGCGGGCATGGTTTGGCAGGGGGCGACGAGCAGTACTTC. Its translation: CSVRGHGLAGGDEQYF.

This clonotype turned up a few times. The J gene is TRBJ2-1, the V gene TRBV20-1, with 13 nucleotides matching TRBD2. Looked up from germline, CDR1 is DFQATT and CDR2 is SNEGSKA (reference sequence). With 6 bases clipped from V and 3 bases from J, the junction kept 5 bases outside the gene matches. The CDR3 runs to 15 residues. CDR3 DNA sequence: TGCAGTGCCCCGACTAGCGGGGGGTTCTACAATGAGCAGTTCTTC. Translation gives CSAPTSGGFYNEQFF.

The table lists this clonotype with a few counts. This chain connects TRBV7-2 to TRBJ2-1, with TRBD1 matching over 9 bases. The ends lost 5 bases at V and 4 bases at J; junction bases unmatched: 6. There are 15 residues in the CDR3. Germline V gene sequence: CDR1 SGHTA, CDR2 FQGNSA. CDR3 residues: CASSTTGQGYNEQFF. DNA for the CDR3: TGTGCCAGCAGCACAACGGGACAGGGTTACAATGAGCAGTTCTTC.

This clonotype was seen a handful of times. The chain carries TRBV20-1 and TRBJ2-2, with 9 bases lining up with TRBD2. CDR1 DFQATT and CDR2 SNEGSKA come from the germline V gene (reference sequence). The CDR3 consists of 17 residues. With V trimmed by 2 bases and J by 3 bases, 10 bases remained unmatched. CDR3 protein: CSARIIAGVSYTGELFF. The CDR3 bases are TGCAGTGCTAGAATTATAGCGGGGGTGTCATACACCGGGGAGCTGTTTTTT.

The chain combines TRBV20-1 with TRBJ2-7; 11 nucleotides align to TRBD2. CDR1 and CDR2 (germline): DFQATT, SNEGSKA (reference sequence). The J segment lost 6 bases and the V segment lost 0 bases, leaving 4 bases of the junction unmatched. The CDR3 runs 14 residues. The CDR3 reads CSARDIAGGPEQYF. CDR3 bases: TGCAGTGCTAGAGATATAGCGGGGGGGCCCGAGCAGTACTTC.

The chain combines TRBV5-6 with TRBJ2-1; TRBD2 is a possible D gene (5 bases). Trimming took off 0 bases at V and 3 bases at J, with 10 bases between the two ends. CDR1 is SGHDT, CDR2 YYEEEE, per germline. The CDR3 is 15 amino acids. The CDR3: CASSLGSAFYNEQFF. The CDR3 bases are TGTGCCAGCAGCTTGGGTAGCGCATTCTACAATGAGCAGTTCTTC.

The chain carries TRBV27 and TRBJ1-2; weak D call: TRBD1 (6 bases). The germline CDR1 and CDR2 sequences are MNHEY and SMNVEV (reference sequence). This CDR3 is built from 12 residues. Trimming removed 4 bases at V and 8 bases at J, with 11 bases between. CDR3 region: CASSSGARGYTF. In DNA, the CDR3 is TGTGCCAGCAGTTCGGGGGCGCGGGGCTACACCTTC.

The DNA for the CDR3 is TGTGCCAGCAGCGGCCACCCAACAGGGGGCGTGGGTGAAGCTTTCTTT. It codes for CASSGHPTGGVGEAFF. The chain links TRBV27 to TRBJ1-1; 9 nucleotides match TRBD1. V dropped 6 bases and J dropped 7; count of bases not matched to a gene: 15. Germline V gene lookup returns CDR1 MNHEY and CDR2 SMNVEV (reference sequence). The CDR3 is 16 amino acids.

The rearrangement links TRBV12-3 or TRBV12-4 to TRBJ1-2; the D gene is possibly TRBD1 (6 bases). The CDR3 loop spans 15 amino acids. The V and J ends lost 5 bases and 4 bases respectively, with 17 bases between them. The CDR3 here is CASSGWGASIYGYTF. The CDR3 nucleotides read TGTGCCAGCAGTGGGTGGGGGGCTTCCATCTATGGCTACACCTTC.

This chain connects TRBV20-1 to TRBJ2-3; tentatively, D is TRBD1 (5 bases). The CDR3 loop spans 16 amino acids. Germline CDR1 reads DFQATT; CDR2 reads SNEGSKA (reference sequence). V lost 1 base and J 0 bases, leaving 14 bases between the germline ends. CDR3 sequence reads: CSARVPTASSTDTQYF. In nucleotides, the CDR3 is TGCAGTGCTAGAGTTCCGACAGCCTCTAGCACAGATACGCAGTATTTT.

The rearrangement uses TRBV5-8 and TRBJ2-7, with 9 bases matching TRBD1. The CDR3 is 15 amino acids. Germline values: CDR1 SGHTS, CDR2 YDEGEE. V lost 4 bases, J lost 4 bases, and 9 bases stayed unmatched. CDR3 coding DNA: TGTGCCAGCAGCCCAACAGGGGGCGACGGGTACGAGCAGTACTTC. The encoded protein is CASSPTGGDGYEQYF.

This clonotype occurred a few times. The rearrangement uses TRBV19 and TRBJ2-3; possibly TRBD1 or TRBD2 for D (5 bases each). The CDR3 contains 15 residues. In germline, CDR1 is LNHDA, CDR2 SQIVND (reference sequence). V lost 4 bases to trimming and J lost 1 base, with 12 bases between them. The chain's CDR3 is CASSTGRLGTDTQYF. DNA of the CDR3: TGTGCCAGTAGTACGGGGCGCCTGGGCACAGATACGCAGTATTTT.

This chain connects TRBV20-1 to TRBJ2-1; D gene ambiguous. The length of the CDR3 is 11 residues. Germline V CDR1 and CDR2: DFQATT, SNEGSKA (reference sequence). V gave up 6 bases and J gave up 7 bases, with 10 bases separating them. CDR3 bases: TGCAGTGCATCAAAGTTGAATGAGCAGTTCTTC. Amino acid sequence: CSASKLNEQFF.

The chain uses TRBV7-9 and TRBJ2-2, with TRBD2 matching over 12 bases. In germline, CDR1 is SEHNR, CDR2 FQNEAQ (reference sequence). Trimming removed 3 bases from V and 7 bases from J; junction bases left unmatched: 3. The CDR3 contains 15 residues. The CDR3 reads CASSFWTSGVGELFF. Here the CDR3 DNA reads TGTGCCAGCAGCTTTTGGACTAGCGGGGTCGGGGAGCTGTTTTTT.

This clonotype was seen more than once but under ten times. This chain joins TRBV6-5 and TRBJ2-3, with 12 bases matching TRBD1. V shed 0 bases and J 6 bases; nucleotides not matched to a gene: 4. This CDR3 region has 16 residues. Germline V gene sequence: CDR1 MNHEY, CDR2 SVGAGI. CDR3 protein: CASSYSGDRGLDTQYF. CDR3 in DNA: TGTGCCAGCAGTTACTCGGGGGACAGGGGGCTGGATACGCAGTATTTT.

The chain joins TRBV29-1 to TRBJ2-5; D possibly matches TRBD1 or TRBD2 (6 bases each). V dropped 2 bases and J dropped 5 bases, with 15 bases sitting between them. The CDR3 consists of 14 residues. Per the germline V gene, CDR1 is SQVTM and CDR2 is ANQGSEA. CDR3 nucleotides: TGCAGCGTTGAAAGGTCTCCGGGGGCCGAGACCCAGTACTTC. Translation gives CSVERSPGAETQYF.

V is TRBV20-1 and J is TRBJ2-1; 8 bases are a match to TRBD2. There are 13 residues in the CDR3. The germline V gene has CDR1 DFQATT and CDR2 SNEGSKA (reference sequence). This CDR3 reads CSGGAGDYNEQFF. The CDR3 DNA sequence: TGCAGCGGGGGGGCCGGTGACTACAATGAGCAGTTCTTC.

The V gene is TRBV20-1, the J gene TRBJ2-5; D unresolved. The CDR3 consists of 15 residues. Trimming pared 2 bases from V and 1 base from J, leaving 14 bases between. CDR1 DFQATT and CDR2 SNEGSKA come from the germline V gene (reference sequence). In DNA form, the CDR3 reads TGCAGTGCTAGATCGCCATCCGACCTCCAAGAGACCCAGTACTTC. It encodes CSARSPSDLQETQYF.

The J gene is TRBJ1-2, the V gene TRBV6-1; 10 bases align to TRBD1. After removal of 6 bases from V and 6 bases from J, the junction contained 7 bases not matched to a gene. Germline CDR1 is MNHNS and CDR2 is SASEGT. This CDR3 region has 14 residues. The CDR3 reads CASSRGTGVDGYTF. The CDR3 DNA reads TGTGCCAGCAGCCGAGGGACAGGGGTGGATGGCTACACCTTC.

A few counts support this clonotype. The chain links TRBV4-2 to TRBJ2-1; a possible D gene is TRBD1 (6 bases). CDR1 is LGHNA and CDR2 is YNFKEQ in the germline V gene. The CDR3 covers 20 residues. The ends were cut back, 4 bases at V and 4 bases at J, with 29 bases in the middle. CDR3 residues: CASSPRIQGTRGVSYNEQFF. CDR3 in DNA: TGTGCCAGCAGCCCAAGGATACAGGGAACACGGGGTGTTTCATACAATGAGCAGTTCTTC.

This clonotype showed up just a few times. The chain employs TRBV6-1 and TRBJ2-7; 8 nucleotides match TRBD1. The CDR3 consists of 13 residues. CDR1 is MNHNS and CDR2 is SASEGT in the germline V gene. After removal of 6 bases from V and 3 bases from J, the junction contained 4 bases not matched to a gene. This chain's CDR3 is CASRLDRGYEQYF. CDR3 nucleotide sequence: TGTGCCAGCAGGCTAGACAGGGGCTACGAGCAGTACTTC.